The rows below give T cell receptor beta chains drawn from one sample of a study of radiotherapy plus CTLA-4 blockade in lung cancer. Repertoires were generated with immunoSEQ multiplex PCR, while TCRdb's copy carries only in-frame clones and drops some. The profile shows more than 40,000 clones, 55% to 80% of them singletons. The starting material was peripheral blood, obtained from a patient treated with radiotherapy plus ipilimumab. The receptor source for this set is a human donor with non-small cell lung cancer who had a complete response to radiotherapy plus ipilimumab. CDR3s leave out the opening cysteine and the closing phenylalanine or tryptophan. Size values are once, few and many counts, or a class for expanded clones, and some rows have none.

clone_size,j_call,v_call,cdr3_aa
.,TRBJ2-3,TRBV5-1,ASSFSGSTDTQY
once,TRBJ2-3,TRBV7-3,ASSLGGTSADTQY
.,TRBJ2-7,TRBV6-5,ASSYSTRVGEQY
.,TRBJ2-7,TRBV29-1,SVKETGEQY
.,TRBJ1-1,TRBV5-6,ASSFGVGDTEAF
once,TRBJ2-7,TRBV6-6,ASRRPTGLSYEQY
.,TRBJ1-1,TRBV6-5,ASRDIGTATEAF
.,TRBJ1-1,TRBV13,ASSPFPGTEAF
.,.,TRBV7-9,ASSFISGRASLEQY
.,TRBJ2-7,TRBV19,ASSSARGSYEQY
few,TRBJ1-2,TRBV10-3,AISDRLDRGAPGYT
.,TRBJ2-7,TRBV10-2,ASSDQGRYEQY
.,TRBJ1-6,TRBV7-9,ASRVDRVWHSPLH
once,TRBJ2-7,TRBV7-8,ASSWDRDVDEQY
.,TRBJ2-7,TRBV28,ASRNPGGLGYEQY
.,TRBJ2-7,TRBV18,ASSLGLITYEQY
.,TRBJ1-4,TRBV5-8,AIAGASNEKLF
.,TRBJ1-1,TRBV6-5,ASSYTGTGGEAF
few,TRBJ1-5,TRBV6-6,ASRQGEIGNQPQH
.,TRBJ1-1,TRBV18,ASSPGAGSMNTEAF
.,TRBJ1-1,TRBV27,ASSLSSGTGSQAF
.,TRBJ2-2,TRBV7-3,ASRLGSGDSTGELF
.,TRBJ1-2,TRBV28,ASSSRGQGPYGYT
.,TRBJ2-3,TRBV7-2,ASSPDGLSTDTQY
.,TRBJ2-1,TRBV19,ASSSRSGWQF
.,TRBJ2-7,TRBV5-4,ASSPGQNSYEQY
.,TRBJ2-7,TRBV5-1,ASSLWLAYEQY
once,TRBJ1-3,TRBV15,ATSRDRAAGTRGNTIY
.,TRBJ2-5,TRBV29-1,SVVRQQETQY
.,TRBJ1-4,TRBV28,ASSLWPAEKLF
.,TRBJ2-3,TRBV9,ASSPSGGPRTDTQY
.,TRBJ2-7,TRBV6-6,ASSYQATGGNEQY
few,TRBJ2-1,TRBV10-1,ASSQGGVYNEQF
.,TRBJ1-6,TRBV2,ASSEFRPYNSPLH
few,TRBJ2-7,TRBV7-2,ASSQRAGGVGQWY
.,TRBJ1-1,TRBV6-6,ASSYSRDKNTEAF
once,TRBJ1-1,TRBV5-5,ASSFGGDGAF
.,TRBJ2-4,TRBV4-3,ASSQGSNPLTKNIQY
.,TRBJ2-3,TRBV5-1,ASSRDSTTDTQY
.,TRBJ1-4,TRBV5-4,ASSLGQVNEKLF
.,TRBJ1-2,TRBV2,ASAGTGGFGYT
.,TRBJ2-1,TRBV18,ASSYTSAYNEQF
.,TRBJ2-5,TRBV27,ASSLLRQGQETQY
.,TRBJ2-2,TRBV7-9,ASTSGGTGTGELF
.,TRBJ1-5,TRBV19,ASSRREYQPQH
.,TRBJ2-7,TRBV2,ASSVHIGSGTGFFEQY
once,TRBJ2-3,TRBV7-8,ASSLSAGRTDTQY
medium-sized,TRBJ2-7,TRBV5-4,ASSLAGREQY
.,TRBJ2-1,TRBV6-1,ASSDGAETGYNEQF
.,TRBJ2-1,TRBV30,AWSLTSVRDEQF
.,TRBJ2-3,TRBV5-1,ASSSDRRRGIFQDTQY
once,TRBJ2-3,TRBV29-1,SVRSTSGFTDTQY
.,TRBJ2-7,TRBV7-9,ASSLKPAEQY
few,TRBJ2-5,TRBV9,ASSVWGTHQETQY
.,TRBJ2-5,TRBV28,ASSYQEGGRETQY